The clone carrying this T cell receptor (beta chain) was recorded once. Its target is not known. This entry comes from a study of shared clonotypes between healthy human individuals. V lost 7 bases and J lost 7, with 10 bases in between. The germline V gene encodes CDR1 MNHNS and CDR2 SASEGT. CDR3 length: 12 residues. Study findings and constraints: The represented genetic and exposure-history diversity was limited by the small number of donors.

Deep-level running was used for the assay. Using immunoSEQ multiplex PCR, the repertoire was profiled, and TCRdb retains in-frame clones only, with some absent. Among about 2.3 million clones, 80% to 95% were seen once, and the ten largest hold 0.3% to 0.45%. The receptor comes from a man aged 18 to 35 in good health. Some clones in this sample may be carry-over from other donors' samples. The gene calls are TRBV6-1 and TRBJ2-2; the D call may be TRBD1 or TRBD2 (5 bases each). The source material was naive CD4+ T cells from PBMCs. Subset specified: CD45RA+ positively selected. The CDR3 sequence is CASKLRGGELFF. The CDR3 nucleotides read TGTGCCAGCAAGTTGAGGGGCGGGGAGCTGTTTTTT.